This TCR beta chain was found in a study of cytomegalovirus exposure and HLA in healthy donors. V shed 5 bases and J 0 bases; nucleotides not matched to a gene: 3. Germline V lookup: CDR1 MGHDK, CDR2 SYGVNS. The CDR3 has 14 amino acids. With 60 Vbeta and 13 Jbeta primers, the PCR was carried out. Profiled with immunoSEQ multiplex PCR; TCRdb holds only in-frame clones, not every one. The sample includes around 90,000 clones, 85% seen only once; the top ten take about 7.2%. Sample: PBMCs. This sequence was found in a man aged 35 to 55 in good health and CMV-seropositive. The V call is TRBV25-1, the J call TRBJ1-1; 7 positions match TRBD1. CDR3: CASSRQGVNTEAFF. The CDR3 nucleotides read TGTGCCAGCAGTCGACAGGGTGTGAACACTGAAGCTTTCTTT. The whole variable domain, filled in from reference TRBV25-1 and TRBJ1-1, reads EADIYQTPRYLVIGTGKKITLECSQTMGHDKMYWYQQDPGMELHLIHYSYGVNSTEKGDLSSESTVSRIRTEHFPLTLESARPSHTSQYLCASSRQGVNTEAFFGQGTRLTVV.